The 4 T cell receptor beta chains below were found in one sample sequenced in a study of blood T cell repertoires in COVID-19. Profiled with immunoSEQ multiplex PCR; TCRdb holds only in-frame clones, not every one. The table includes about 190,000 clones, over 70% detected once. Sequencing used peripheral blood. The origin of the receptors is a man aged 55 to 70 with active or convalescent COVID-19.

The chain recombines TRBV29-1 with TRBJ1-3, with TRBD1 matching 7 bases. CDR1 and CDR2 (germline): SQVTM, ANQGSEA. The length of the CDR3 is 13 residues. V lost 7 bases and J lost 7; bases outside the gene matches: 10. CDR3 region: CSAGDSALNTIYF. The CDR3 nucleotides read TGCAGCGCAGGGGACAGCGCTCTGAACACCATATATTTT.

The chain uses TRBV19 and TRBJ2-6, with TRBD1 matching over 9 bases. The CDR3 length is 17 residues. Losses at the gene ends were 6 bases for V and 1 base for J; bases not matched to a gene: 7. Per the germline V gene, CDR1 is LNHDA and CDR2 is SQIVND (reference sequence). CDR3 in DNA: TGTGCCAGTAGGTACAGGGGGCGATATTCTGGGGCCAACGTCCTGACTTTC. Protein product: CASRYRGRYSGANVLTF.

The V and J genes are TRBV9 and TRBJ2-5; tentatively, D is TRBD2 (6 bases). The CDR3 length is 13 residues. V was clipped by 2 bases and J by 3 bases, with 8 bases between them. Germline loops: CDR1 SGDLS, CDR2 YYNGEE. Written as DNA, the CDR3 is TGTGCCAGCAGCGTGGGGGGAAAAGAGACCCAGTACTTC. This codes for CASSVGGKETQYF.

In DNA, the CDR3 is TGTGCCAGTCAAGCGGGAGGGAGAGAGACCCAGTACTTC. Translated, it gives CASQAGGRETQYF. The chain carries TRBV28 and TRBJ2-5, with TRBD2 identical over 10 bases. Germline CDR1 is MDHEN and CDR2 is SYDVKM. This CDR3 is built from 13 residues. Trimming cost V 9 bases and J 4 bases; bases outside gene matches: 5.